The 16 T cell receptor beta chains listed next were all sequenced from one sample in a study of OX40 agonist ivuxolimab in advanced cancers. Assay: immunoSEQ multiplex PCR; the TCRdb copy retains only in-frame clones and omits some. The repertoire holds some 58,000 clones, about 83% seen once, with more than 0.55% in the top ten. The sample consisted of CD4+ or CD8+ T cells sorted from blood, taken in a trial of the OX40 agonist ivuxolimab. Receptor source: an adult with an advanced solid tumor such as melanoma, head and neck, liver or kidney cancer.

The genes are TRBV9 and TRBJ2-1; D gene unclear. Trimming pared 0 bases from V and 6 bases from J, leaving 4 bases between. The CDR3 contains 12 residues. Germline V gives CDR1 SGDLS, CDR2 YYNGEE. CDR3 DNA: TGTGCCAGCAGCGTAGTCAGCAATGAGCAGTTCTTC. Protein sequence: CASSVVSNEQFF.

The J gene is TRBJ2-7, the V gene TRBV18; the D gene could be TRBD1 or TRBD2 (5 bases each). The CDR3 contains 13 residues. V was shortened by 6 bases and J by 3 bases, with 12 bases between the two germline ends. Germline CDR1 and CDR2: KGHSH and LQKENI. The CDR3 is CASSGDRYYEQYF. DNA of the CDR3: TGTGCCAGCTCTGGGGACCGATACTACGAGCAGTACTTC.

V usage is TRBV5-5 and J usage is TRBJ2-1, with D tentatively TRBD2 (7 bases). The germline gives CDR1 SGHKS, CDR2 YYEKEE (reference sequence). Trimming left V 5 bases short and J 3 bases short, with 18 bases between. The CDR3 has 16 residues. CDR3 residues: CASRMGASGNYNEQFF. The DNA for the CDR3 is TGTGCCAGCAGGATGGGGGCTAGCGGAAACTACAATGAGCAGTTCTTC.

The V gene is TRBV5-1, the J gene TRBJ1-1; the D gene is possibly TRBD1 (5 bases). Germline V gives CDR1 SGHRS, CDR2 YFSETQ. This CDR3 region has 14 residues. The germline V and J ends were trimmed by 4 bases and 5 bases, with 15 bases remaining between them. This CDR3 reads CASSTGPRGTEAFF. CDR3 nucleotide sequence: TGCGCCAGCAGCACGGGACCCCGGGGGACTGAAGCTTTCTTT. The full variable domain, in which reference TRBV5-1 and TRBJ1-1 provide the parts outside the CDR3, is KAGVTQTPRYLIKTRGQQVTLSCSPISGHRSVSWYQQTPGQGLQFLFEYFSETQRNKGNFPGRFSGRQFSNSRSEMNVSTLELGDSALYLCASSTGPRGTEAFFGQGTRLTVV.

The chain combines TRBV15 with TRBJ2-7; D unresolved. CDR3 length: 16 amino acids. Germline V lookup: CDR1 LNHNV, CDR2 YYDKDF (reference sequence). V lost 5 bases to trimming and J lost 3 bases, with 20 bases between them. The CDR3 DNA is TGTGCCACCAGCCACGGTGGGGTATTCTCCAGCTACGAGCAGTACTTC. Protein product: CATSHGGVFSSYEQYF.

This clone came up once. The chain has TRBV18 and TRBJ1-5; 8 bases line up with TRBD1. This CDR3 region has 15 residues. Trimming cost V 3 bases and J 6 bases; bases outside gene matches: 7. Germline V lookup: CDR1 KGHSH, CDR2 LQKENI. The CDR3 protein is CASSPATGVVQPQHF. DNA for the CDR3: TGTGCCAGCTCACCCGCGACAGGGGTTGTTCAGCCCCAGCATTTT. The entire variable domain, with the rest obtained from reference TRBV18 and TRBJ1-5, is as follows: NAGVMQNPRHLVRRRGQEARLRCSPMKGHSHVYWYRQLPEEGLKFMVYLQKENIIDESGMPKERFSAEFPKEGPSILRIQQVVRGDSAAYFCASSPATGVVQPQHFGDGTRLSIL.

The chain joins TRBV5-1 to TRBJ1-2; no reliable D call. Trimming removed 0 bases at V and 4 bases at J, with 10 bases between. Germline V gene sequence: CDR1 SGHRS, CDR2 YFSETQ. CDR3 size: 14 residues. The CDR3 loop reads CASSLEPGPYGYTF. CDR3 DNA: TGCGCCAGCAGCTTGGAACCAGGACCCTATGGCTACACCTTC.

The chain recombines TRBV30 with TRBJ2-7; D is uncertain. The germline V gene has CDR1 GTSNPN and CDR2 SVGIG (reference sequence). There are 11 residues in the CDR3. V lost 0 bases to trimming and J lost 3 bases, with 3 bases between them. This CDR3 reads CAWSVGYEQYF. In nucleotides, the CDR3 is TGTGCCTGGAGTGTAGGCTACGAGCAGTACTTC.

CDR3 bases: TGTGCCATCAGTGCTTTCACTTCCCAAGGGGATGAGCAGTTCTTC. Its translation: CAISAFTSQGDEQFF. This rearrangement joins TRBV10-3 to TRBJ2-1, with D tentatively TRBD1 (5 bases). There are 15 residues in the CDR3. Germline CDR1 and CDR2: ENHRY and SYGVKD. V was trimmed by 4 bases and J by 8 bases, leaving 18 bases between them.

The gene calls are TRBV6-1 and TRBJ2-4; D possibly corresponds to TRBD1 (7 bases). CDR3 length equals 14 residues. Germline lookup yields CDR1 MNHNS and CDR2 SASEGT. The V end was cut by 2 bases, the J end by 3 bases, with 8 bases between. CDR3 residues: CASSEQGGKNIQYF. The CDR3 DNA sequence: TGTGCCAGCAGTGAACAGGGGGGCAAAAACATTCAGTACTTC.

The chain uses TRBV7-2 and TRBJ1-1; no reliable D call. In germline, CDR1 is SGHTA, CDR2 FQGNSA. Between the trimmed V and J ends, which lost 5 bases and 10 bases, there was a span of 17 bases. The CDR3 covers 13 residues. The CDR3 DNA follows: TGTGCCAGCAGCCTTGCCCACCGCCTAAGAGCTTTCTTT. Encoded protein: CASSLAHRLRAFF.

This sequence joins TRBV27 and TRBJ1-5; 10 nucleotides line up with TRBD1. CDR1 is MNHEY and CDR2 is SMNVEV in the germline V gene (reference sequence). Trimming at V came to 5 bases and at J to 3 bases, leaving 4 bases not matched to a gene. The CDR3 extends over 15 amino acids. CDR3 DNA: TGTGCCAGCAGTCGGACAGGGGGATTCAATCAGCCCCAGCATTTT. Amino acid sequence: CASSRTGGFNQPQHF.

The chain has TRBV21-1 and TRBJ2-3; the DNA was not compared with TRBD2, the D call given in the table. TRBV21-1 is labeled a pseudogene. This CDR3 comprises 16 residues. In nucleotides, the CDR3 is TGTGCCAGCAGCCGATGGACTAGCGGAGGGACAGATACGCAGTATTTT. This codes for CASSRWTSGGTDTQYF.

This sequence joins TRBV11-2 and TRBJ1-3, with TRBD1 identical over 12 bases. This CDR3 contains 17 residues. CDR1 is SGHAT and CDR2 is FQNNGV in the germline V gene. The V gene end was trimmed by 4 bases and the J gene end by 7 bases; junction bases not matched to a gene: 11. The CDR3 loop reads CASSSPLGTGGANTIYF. The CDR3 region has the DNA TGTGCCAGCAGCTCCCCACTGGGGACAGGGGGCGCGAACACCATATATTTT.

V is TRBV5-1 and J is TRBJ2-1, with 10 positions matching TRBD2. The CDR3 totals 18 residues. V dropped 2 bases and J dropped 2; count of bases not matched to a gene: 10. Germline V gives CDR1 SGHRS, CDR2 YFSETQ. As DNA, the CDR3 is TGCGCCAGCAGCTTAAAGGGTTCTAGCGGGAGCACCTACAATGAGCAGTTCTTC. It translates to CASSLKGSSGSTYNEQFF.

The chain is built from TRBV27 and TRBJ2-6; the match to TRBD1 covers 8 bases. This CDR3 is 14 amino acids long. With 5 bases clipped from V and 12 bases from J, the junction kept 9 bases outside the gene matches. The V gene's germline CDR1 is MNHEY and CDR2 SMNVEV (reference sequence). The CDR3 DNA follows: TGTGCCAGCAGTCGGGGACAGGCGTTGGGCGTCCTGACTTTC. Its translation is CASSRGQALGVLTF.